This T cell receptor beta chain was sequenced for a study of CD8+ T cells in alopecia areata. Study in general: Each of the treated patients was given oral tofacitinib, 5 to 10 mg twice daily, for moderate-to-severe alopecia areata. General study points: Scalp and blood retained many expanded lesional clones during tofacitinib.

Following extraction, RNA underwent reverse transcription to cDNA, which served as the sequencing template. Generated by immunoSEQ multiplex PCR, the TCRdb table keeps only in-frame clones and is missing some. The table lists about 160,000 clones, less than 70% of them singletons. On this clone: Its target is not known.

The treatment denotes: oral pan-JAK inhibitor, 5-10 mg twice daily. The CDR3 runs 16 residues. Trimming cost V 1 base and J 4 bases, with 15 bases left between them. Germline V lookup: CDR1 SEHNR, CDR2 FQNEAQ (reference sequence). The J gene is TRBJ2-3, the V gene TRBV7-9; tentative D call: TRBD2 (7 bases). This clonotype was obtained from a human donor with alopecia areata. The source material was CD4+ T cells sorted from blood, sampled at week 4, from a patient treated with tofacitinib. The CDR3 is CASSLGPGGKADTQYF. In nucleotides, the CDR3 is TGTGCCAGCAGCTTAGGCCCGGGGGGCAAGGCAGATACGCAGTATTTT.